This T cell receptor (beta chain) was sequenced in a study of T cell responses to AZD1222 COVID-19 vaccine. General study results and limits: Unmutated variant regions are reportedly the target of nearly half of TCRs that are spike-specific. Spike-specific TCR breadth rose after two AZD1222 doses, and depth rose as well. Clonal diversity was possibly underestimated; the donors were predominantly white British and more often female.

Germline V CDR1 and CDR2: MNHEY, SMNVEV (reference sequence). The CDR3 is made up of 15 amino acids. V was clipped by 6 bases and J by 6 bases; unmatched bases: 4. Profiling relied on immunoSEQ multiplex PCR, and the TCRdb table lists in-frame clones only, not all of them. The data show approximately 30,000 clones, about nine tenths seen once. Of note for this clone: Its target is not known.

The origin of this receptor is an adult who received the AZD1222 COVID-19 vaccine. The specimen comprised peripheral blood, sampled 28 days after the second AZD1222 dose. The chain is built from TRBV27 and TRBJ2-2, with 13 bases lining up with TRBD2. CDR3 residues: CASSQLAGGAGELFF. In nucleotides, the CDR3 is TGTGCCAGCAGCCAACTAGCGGGAGGGGCCGGGGAGCTGTTTTTT.